Below are 20 T cell receptor beta chains sequenced from a single sample in a study of control samples from healthy donors and cancer patients (dated by TCRdb to the early 2020s). The protocol used for the library was the immunoSEQ multiplex PCR assay. Drawn from immuneACCESS, this table holds only the in-frame rearrangements with V and J called that TCRdb kept. Clones are partly lost; checked studies trace under half to an unresolved V gene and leave the rest unexplained. The sample yields around 170,000 clones; about 92% were counted once. Roughly 1.3% of the sample is taken by the ten largest. Sequencing used blood. Source of these receptors: a man aged 25-45 years in good health.

This clone appeared a single time. This same CDR3 is encoded by further DNA sequences in the sample. This chain joins TRBV7-9 and TRBJ2-7, with D possibly TRBD2 on 6 matching bases. This CDR3 has 15 amino acids. V was trimmed by 1 base and J by 6 bases, leaving 16 bases between them. Germline CDR1 reads SEHNR; CDR2 reads FQNEAQ (reference sequence). CDR3 loop: CASSLEAGLRAEQYF. CDR3 bases: TGTGCCAGCAGCTTAGAGGCGGGACTTAGGGCCGAGCAGTACTTC.

This clone was picked up one time. The chain couples TRBV6-5 to TRBJ1-1; no firm D call. The V gene lost 2 bases and the J gene lost 1 base, with 5 bases spanning the gap. Germline V gene lookup returns CDR1 MNHEY and CDR2 SVGAGI. The CDR3 is made up of 13 amino acids. CDR3 sequence reads: CASSYPANTEAFF. The CDR3 bases are TGTGCCAGCAGTTACCCGGCGAACACTGAAGCTTTCTTT.

The V gene is TRBV4-1, the J gene TRBJ2-5, with 13 bases that match TRBD2. The trim removed 0 bases at V and 9 bases at J, leaving 10 bases unmatched. The V gene's germline CDR1 is MGHRA and CDR2 YSYEKL. The CDR3 extends over 17 amino acids. DNA for the CDR3: TGCGCCAGCAGCCAAGAAGGGGGGGGACTAGCGGGGCAGTCCCAGTACTTC. Amino acid sequence: CASSQEGGGLAGQSQYF.

The chain couples TRBV7-9 to TRBJ1-2; TRBD1 aligns across 9 bases. Germline V gene lookup returns CDR1 SEHNR and CDR2 FQNEAQ (reference sequence). The CDR3 totals 17 residues. J gave up 2 bases and V 1 base, and 8 bases lay outside the gene matches. The chain's CDR3 is CASSLVPGGQGNYGYTF. The DNA for the CDR3 is TGTGCCAGCAGCTTAGTCCCAGGGGGACAGGGAAACTATGGCTACACCTTC.

The table lists this clone with a count of one. V and J are TRBV19 and TRBJ1-1; D not resolved. The CDR3 loop spans 10 amino acids. In germline, CDR1 is LNHDA, CDR2 SQIVND (reference sequence). V lost 6 bases and J 7 bases, leaving 6 bases between the germline ends. DNA of the CDR3: TGTGCCAGTAGAGGGAGTGAAGCTTTCTTT. Its translation: CASRGSEAFF.

The gene calls are TRBV18 and TRBJ1-6, with D unresolved. The V gene lost 3 bases and the J gene lost 0 bases, with 21 bases spanning the gap. This CDR3 region has 20 residues. CDR1 and CDR2 from the germline V gene are KGHSH and LQKENI. CDR3 DNA: TGTGCCAGCTCACCGTTTGCAGGAGGATCTTCTAGCTCCTATAATTCACCCCTCCACTTT. Its protein is CASSPFAGGSSSSYNSPLHF.

Details on this clone: This CDR3 is also generated by other DNA sequences in the sample. This rearrangement joins TRBV18 to TRBJ1-5; maybe TRBD1 (5 bases). CDR3 length equals 13 residues. Trimming pared 6 bases from V and 4 bases from J, leaving 10 bases between. Germline CDR1 reads KGHSH; CDR2 reads LQKENI. The CDR3 region is CASSPGGNQPQHF. Here the CDR3 DNA reads TGTGCCAGCTCCCCGGGGGGAAATCAGCCCCAGCATTTT.

This rearrangement joins TRBV7-2 to TRBJ2-1, with D unclear. The V gene lost 7 bases and the J gene lost 8 bases, with 15 bases spanning the gap. There are 13 residues in the CDR3. Germline V gene lookup returns CDR1 SGHTA and CDR2 FQGNSA. In DNA form, the CDR3 reads TGTGCCAGCAACACTTTCCCGACGGATGAGCAGTTCTTC. This translates into CASNTFPTDEQFF.

CDR3 in DNA: TGTGCCAGCAGTTCCCCAAGCTCTGTAAATGAGCAGTTCTTC. Residues: CASSSPSSVNEQFF. This chain connects TRBV28 to TRBJ2-1; D is uncertain. CDR1 is MDHEN, CDR2 SYDVKM, per germline. V was shortened by 4 bases and J by 7 bases, with 14 bases between the two germline ends. This CDR3 contains 14 residues.

This clone was seen a single time. This rearrangement joins TRBV19 to TRBJ1-4; D perhaps matches TRBD1 (5 bases). Germline CDR1 reads LNHDA; CDR2 reads SQIVND (reference sequence). CDR3 size: 14 residues. Between the trimmed V and J ends, which lost 4 bases and 8 bases, there was a span of 14 bases. Here the CDR3 DNA reads TGTGCCAGTAGTACCCCGGGACGTTCGGAAAAACTGTTTTTT. Translating gives CASSTPGRSEKLFF.

The gene calls are TRBV6-5 and TRBJ2-5, with no clear D. V lost 6 bases and J lost 5, with 13 bases in between. Germline CDR1 is MNHEY and CDR2 is SVGAGI. The CDR3 consists of 13 residues. The CDR3 sequence is CASRRTMRETQYF. CDR3 sequence (DNA): TGTGCCAGCAGGCGGACGATGAGGGAGACCCAGTACTTC.

V is TRBV6-1 and J is TRBJ2-2; TRBD1 or TRBD2 may be the D gene (5 bases each). The CDR3 length is 17 residues. V shed 4 bases and J shed 4 bases, with 19 bases lying between them. Germline CDR1 MNHNS, CDR2 SASEGT. The CDR3 coding sequence is TGTGCCAGCAGTGCTCTCGGGGCCGAGGGATCCACCGGGGAGCTGTTTTTT. It codes for CASSALGAEGSTGELFF.

There are a few counts of this clone. The chain uses TRBV10-3 and TRBJ2-7, with 9 bases aligning to TRBD1. Germline assignment: CDR1 ENHRY and CDR2 SYGVKD. The CDR3 spans 15 residues. The trim removed 10 bases at V and 3 bases at J, leaving 13 bases unmatched. CDR3 DNA: TGTGCCACCTCCCCCGGGACAGGGTTTGTCTACGAGCAGTACTTC. The encoded protein is CATSPGTGFVYEQYF.

The chain combines TRBV9 with TRBJ2-3, with 12 positions matching TRBD2. V dropped 4 bases and J dropped 4; count of bases not matched to a gene: 4. Germline values: CDR1 SGDLS, CDR2 YYNGEE. The CDR3 totals 15 residues. CDR3 nucleotides: TGTGCCAGCAGCACTACTAGCGGGGGGTCAGATACGCAGTATTTT. Residues: CASSTTSGGSDTQYF.

The gene calls are TRBV20-1 and TRBJ1-1, with TRBD1 matching 8 bases. The V gene end was trimmed by 3 bases and the J gene end by 3 bases; junction bases not matched to a gene: 3. The V gene's germline CDR1 is DFQATT and CDR2 SNEGSKA (reference sequence). The CDR3 length is 13 residues. CDR3 sequence (DNA): TGCAGTGCTAGTCAGGGGGCGGACACTGAAGCTTTCTTT. Translated: CSASQGADTEAFF.

This clone occurred once. This sequence joins TRBV7-8 and TRBJ2-7, with 8 bases aligning to TRBD2. The CDR3 runs to 15 residues. Germline V CDR1 and CDR2: SGHVS, FQNEAQ. Losses at the gene ends were 6 bases for V and 3 bases for J; bases not matched to a gene: 10. DNA for the CDR3: TGTGCCAGCAGACAACGGGGGGGACTCTACTACGAGCAGTACTTC. Protein sequence: CASRQRGGLYYEQYF. The full variable domain, with the rest looked up from reference TRBV7-8 and TRBJ2-7, is GAGVSQSPRYKVAKRGQDVALRCDPISGHVSLFWYQQALGQGPEFLTYFQNEAQLDKSGLPSDRFFAERPEGSVSTLKIQRTQQEDSAVYLCASRQRGGLYYEQYFGPGTRLTVT.

Concerning this clone: The sample contains more than one DNA sequence encoding this CDR3. The chain recombines TRBV3-1 (or the pseudogene TRBV3-2) with TRBJ2-3; 9 bases match TRBD1. CDR3 length: 15 residues. From germline, CDR1 is LGHDT and CDR2 YNNKEL (reference sequence). The J segment lost 1 base and the V segment lost 4 bases, leaving 3 bases of the junction unmatched. Here the CDR3 reads CASSPRDRGTDTQYF. As DNA, the CDR3 is TGTGCCAGCAGCCCCCGGGACAGGGGCACAGATACGCAGTATTTT.

This sequence joins TRBV15 and TRBJ2-7; D gene uncertain. V lost 3 bases to trimming and J lost 2 bases, with 11 bases between them. Germline loops: CDR1 LNHNV, CDR2 YYDKDF (reference sequence). The CDR3 loop spans 14 amino acids. Written as DNA, the CDR3 is TGTGCCACCAGCAGGGCCCAAACGGCCTACGAGCAGTACTTC. It translates to CATSRAQTAYEQYF.

The V gene is TRBV6-6, the J gene TRBJ2-7; the D call may be TRBD1 or TRBD2 (5 bases each). CDR1 and CDR2 from the germline V gene are MNHNY and SVGAGI (reference sequence). This CDR3 comprises 15 residues. The germline V and J ends were trimmed by 6 bases and 0 bases, with 15 bases remaining between them. The chain's CDR3 is CASRRRDGISYEQYF. In DNA, the CDR3 is TGTGCCAGCAGGCGTAGGGACGGAATCTCCTACGAGCAGTACTTC.

This clone was found once. This chain uses TRBV28 with TRBJ1-6, with D perhaps matching TRBD1 (6 bases). Germline-derived CDR1 and CDR2 are MDHEN and SYDVKM. The CDR3 totals 13 residues. V was pared by 6 bases and J by 10 bases, with 13 bases between. The CDR3 region has the DNA TGTGCCAGCAGACTACAGGGTGGATCACCCCTCCACTTT. Translated: CASRLQGGSPLHF. The complete variable domain, with remaining parts taken from reference TRBV28 and TRBJ1-6, reads DVKVTQSSRYLVKRTGEKVFLECVQDMDHENMFWYRQDPGLGLRLIYFSYDVKMKEKGDIPEGYSVSREKKERFSLILESASTNQTSMYLCASRLQGGSPLHFGNGTRLTVT.